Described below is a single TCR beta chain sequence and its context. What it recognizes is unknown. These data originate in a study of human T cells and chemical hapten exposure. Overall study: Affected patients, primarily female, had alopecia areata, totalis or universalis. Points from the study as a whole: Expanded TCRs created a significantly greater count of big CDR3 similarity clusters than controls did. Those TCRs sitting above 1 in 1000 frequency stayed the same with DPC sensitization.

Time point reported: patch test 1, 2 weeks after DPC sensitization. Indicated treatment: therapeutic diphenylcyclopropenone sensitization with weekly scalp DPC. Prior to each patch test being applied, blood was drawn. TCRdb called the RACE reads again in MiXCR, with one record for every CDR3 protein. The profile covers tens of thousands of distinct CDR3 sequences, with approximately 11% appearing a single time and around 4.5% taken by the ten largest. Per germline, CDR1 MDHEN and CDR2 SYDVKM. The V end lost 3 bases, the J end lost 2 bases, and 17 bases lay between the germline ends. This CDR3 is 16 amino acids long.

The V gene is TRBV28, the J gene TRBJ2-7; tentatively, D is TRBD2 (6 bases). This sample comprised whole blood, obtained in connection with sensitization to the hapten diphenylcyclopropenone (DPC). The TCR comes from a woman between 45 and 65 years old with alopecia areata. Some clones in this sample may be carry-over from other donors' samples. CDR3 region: CASSFTLSGLTYEQYF. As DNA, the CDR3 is TGTGCCAGCAGTTTCACCCTGAGCGGGCTTACCTACGAGCAGTACTTC.